This T cell receptor (beta chain) appears in the sequencing data of a study of T cell repertoires in cytomegalovirus infection. Study-wide background: Peptides in the study included HLA-C-restricted and HLA-B-restricted CMV epitopes. An indication of both CMV infection and matching HLA type came from public TCR beta signatures.

From the reads, TCRdb called clonotypes with MiXCR, one entry per CDR3 protein. Counted here are some 940,000 distinct CDR3 sequences, 25% to 40% occurring once; the ten biggest clones make up around an eighth. The CDR3 spans 12 residues. Trimming removed 3 bases from V and 6 bases from J, with 6 bases in between. The germline CDR1 and CDR2 sequences are MNHNS and SASEGT. Ten or more counts support this clonotype. What it binds is unknown. Study-wide points: CMV carriers with the relevant HLA were identified by cumulative public TCR beta family frequency.

Sample: cultured CD8+ T cells from PBMCs, taken from culture after CMV antigen stimulation. This TCR was sampled from a human donor in good health (CMV status not recorded). Some clones in this sample may be carry-over from other donors' samples. The chain couples TRBV6-1 to TRBJ2-4, with D unclear. The CDR3 is CASSDFINIQYF. The CDR3 DNA reads TGTGCCAGCAGTGACTTTATAAACATTCAGTACTTC.